This entry concerns a single TCR beta chain. What it binds is not known. The sample originates from a study of T cell responses to AZD1222 COVID-19 vaccine. Across the study: Pooled together were second doses at about 4 or about 12 weeks.

TCRdb keeps only in-frame clones here, not all; method: immunoSEQ multiplex PCR. The sample includes 110,000 to 150,000 clones, roughly 89% of them seen just once. Overall study findings and caveats: Clonal diversity was possibly underestimated, and white British individuals and females predominated among donors. Across spike, vaccine-associated CD4 TCRs were found, dominant at 160-218 and 743-854. Baseline antibody screening turned up just 6 or 7 seropositive AZD1222 recipients.

Germline assignment: CDR1 SGDLS and CDR2 YYNGEE. The ends were cut back, 2 bases at V and 6 bases at J, with 11 bases in the middle. The CDR3 is 14 amino acids. The TCR comes from an adult in good health. The chain employs TRBV9 and TRBJ2-2; TRBD1 is a possible D gene (6 bases). The source material was peripheral blood, sampled on day 0 of AZD1222 vaccination. CDR3 DNA sequence: TGTGCCAGCAGCGTCACACAGGGTCCCGGGGAGCTGTTTTTT. Its protein product is CASSVTQGPGELFF.